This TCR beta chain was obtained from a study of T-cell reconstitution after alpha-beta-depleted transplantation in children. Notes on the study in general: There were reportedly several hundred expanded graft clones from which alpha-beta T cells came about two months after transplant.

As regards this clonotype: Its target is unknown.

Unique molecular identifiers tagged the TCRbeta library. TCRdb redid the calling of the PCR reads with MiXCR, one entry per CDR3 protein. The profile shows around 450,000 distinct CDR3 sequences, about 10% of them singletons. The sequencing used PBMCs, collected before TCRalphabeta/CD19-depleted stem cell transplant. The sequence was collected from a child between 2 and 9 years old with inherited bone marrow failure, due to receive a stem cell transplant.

CDR3 sequence (DNA): TGTGCCCTCAGCCCCGGGACTAGCGGGAGAGGTACAGATACGCAGTATTTT. Its protein is CALSPGTSGRGTDTQYF. The chain uses TRBV2 and TRBJ2-3; 14 bases map to TRBD2. In germline, CDR1 is SNHLY, CDR2 FYNNEI. V was pared by 11 bases and J by 3 bases, with 13 bases of the junction left unmatched. CDR3 size: 17 residues.